Listed below are T cell receptor beta chains from one sample, sequenced in a study of graft-versus-host responses after intestinal transplantation. Repertoires were generated with immunoSEQ multiplex PCR, while TCRdb's copy carries only in-frame clones and drops some. The sample lists 90,000 or so clones; roughly 85% were seen once. Their specific antigens are unknown. Sequenced material: unstimulated CD4+ T cells sorted from spleen or lymph node cells, taken before intestinal transplant. The receptors were sampled from a human donor who received an intestinal transplant. Both conserved end residues are part of each CDR3. Fields, in order: J gene, V gene, clone size, D gene, CDR3 DNA, CDR3 protein. D genes are given only for firm matches. Size is stated for part of the rows, as once, few or many counts, or as a class when the clone is expanded.

J gene: TRBJ1-2
V gene: TRBV5-1
clone size: -
D gene: -
CDR3 DNA: TGCGCCAGCAGCTTGGACAGCTTATTTGGCTACACCTTC
CDR3 protein: CASSLDSLFGYTF

J gene: TRBJ2-5
V gene: TRBV25-1
clone size: -
D gene: -
CDR3 DNA: TGTGCCAGCAGTGAATTTGGCAGGGGGGAAGAGACCCAGTACTTC
CDR3 protein: CASSEFGRGEETQYF

J gene: TRBJ1-2
V gene: TRBV2
clone size: -
D gene: -
CDR3 DNA: TGTGCCAGCAGGGGAGGGGGGCGCAGCTATGGCTACACCTTC
CDR3 protein: CASRGGGRSYGYTF

J gene: TRBJ1-1
V gene: TRBV2
clone size: -
D gene: -
CDR3 DNA: TGTGCCAGCAAGTCAGTGAACACTGAAGCTTTCTTT
CDR3 protein: CASKSVNTEAFF

J gene: TRBJ2-7
V gene: TRBV27
clone size: -
D gene: TRBD2
CDR3 DNA: TGTGCCAGCAGTTTAATCCGCGGGAGTGAGGTTTACGAGCAGTACTTC
CDR3 protein: CASSLIRGSEVYEQYF

J gene: TRBJ2-2
V gene: TRBV6-1
clone size: -
D gene: -
CDR3 DNA: TGTGCCAGCAGTTCCGACAGAACCTACACCGGGGAGCTGTTTTTT
CDR3 protein: CASSSDRTYTGELFF

J gene: TRBJ2-6
V gene: TRBV5-4
clone size: -
D gene: TRBD1
CDR3 DNA: TGTGCCAGCAGCTCATCGGCCGGACAGGGGGCGCATGGGGCCAACGTCCTGACTTTC
CDR3 protein: CASSSSAGQGAHGANVLTF

J gene: TRBJ1-3
V gene: TRBV29-1
clone size: few
D gene: -
CDR3 DNA: TGCAGCGTTGTGGAGAGCTCTGGAAACACCATATATTTT
CDR3 protein: CSVVESSGNTIYF

J gene: TRBJ2-3
V gene: TRBV6-1
clone size: -
D gene: -
CDR3 DNA: TGTGCCAGCATGGCGGGGTGGGATACGCAGTATTTT
CDR3 protein: CASMAGWDTQYF

J gene: TRBJ2-7
V gene: TRBV29-1
clone size: -
D gene: TRBD2
CDR3 DNA: TGCAGCGTTGAAGATCAGGGAGGGAGGTTCTACGAGCAGTACTTC
CDR3 protein: CSVEDQGGRFYEQYF